The 23 T cell receptor beta chains listed next were all sequenced from one sample in a study of T cell responses to AZD1222 COVID-19 vaccine. Clones were read by immunoSEQ multiplex PCR, and TCRdb kept only the in-frame ones, dropping some. The repertoire has about 110,000 clones, roughly nine tenths of them found once; the top ten carry 3.1%. The material was peripheral blood, obtained on day 0 of MenACWY control vaccination. These receptors originate from an adult in good health.

The chain joins TRBV9 to TRBJ1-6; possible D gene TRBD1, 5 bases. This CDR3 region has 16 residues. Germline V gives CDR1 SGDLS, CDR2 YYNGEE. V was cut by 4 bases and J by 7 bases, with 18 bases left in between. The CDR3 DNA sequence: TGTGCCAGCAGCCCCCGCCCAGGGCCCTCGAATTCACCCCTCCACTTT. As protein: CASSPRPGPSNSPLHF.

The V gene is TRBV7-3, the J gene TRBJ1-4; D is perhaps TRBD1 (5 bases). V lost 1 base and J lost 8, with 14 bases in between. Germline assignment: CDR1 SGHTA and CDR2 FQGTGA. This CDR3 has 15 residues. The DNA for the CDR3 is TGTGCCAGCAGCTTAAAGGGGAGGCGGGGCGAAAAACTGTTTTTT. This encodes CASSLKGRRGEKLFF.

This clone was picked up one time. The rearrangement uses TRBV7-2 and TRBJ1-4; D may be TRBD1 (5 bases). Germline assignment: CDR1 SGHTA and CDR2 FQGNSA. This CDR3 region has 15 residues. Trimming took 1 base from V and 8 from J, leaving 14 bases between them. CDR3 protein: CASSLGNQGGEKLFF. For the CDR3, the DNA is TGTGCCAGCAGCTTAGGAAACCAGGGTGGGGAAAAACTGTTTTTT.

This clone was counted only a few times. The sample contains more than one DNA sequence encoding this CDR3. The chain recombines TRBV15 with TRBJ2-5, with D perhaps matching TRBD1 (6 bases). The CDR3 is 14 residues long. V lost 0 bases and J lost 2, with 7 bases in between. From germline, CDR1 is LNHNV and CDR2 YYDKDF (reference sequence). CDR3 bases: TGTGCCACCAGCAGAGATAGGGGGCAAGAGACCCAGTACTTC. Amino acid sequence: CATSRDRGQETQYF. Using reference TRBV15 and TRBJ2-5 for the parts outside the CDR3, the full variable domain is DAMVIQNPRYQVTQFGKPVTLSCSQTLNHNVMYWYQQKSSQAPKLLFHYYDKDFNNEADTPDNFQSRRPNTSFCFLDIRSPGLGDTAMYLCATSRDRGQETQYFGPGTRLLVL.

The chain links TRBV7-8 to TRBJ1-4, with 8 bases identical to TRBD1. The length of the CDR3 is 17 residues. V shed 2 bases and J 8 bases; nucleotides not matched to a gene: 13. Germline V lookup: CDR1 SGHVS, CDR2 FQNEAQ. CDR3 nucleotides: TGTGCCAGCAGCTTACGGACAGGGAGGGGCAATAACGAAAAACTGTTTTTT. Translated: CASSLRTGRGNNEKLFF.

The V call is TRBV2, the J call TRBJ1-2; 7 bases are a match to TRBD1. The CDR3 sequence is 13 residues long. Germline CDR1 reads SNHLY; CDR2 reads FYNNEI. V gave up 7 bases and J gave up 5 bases; unmatched junction bases: 7. This CDR3 is CASTWDSLYGYTF. CDR3 coding DNA: TGTGCCAGCACCTGGGACAGCTTGTATGGCTACACCTTC.

The chain recombines TRBV15 with TRBJ2-7; D ambiguous. CDR3 length: 14 residues. Germline CDR1 is LNHNV and CDR2 is YYDKDF (reference sequence). V was shortened by 1 base and J by 3 bases, with 10 bases between the two germline ends. The CDR3 protein is CATSRGDPGYEQYF. CDR3 bases: TGTGCCACCAGCAGAGGGGATCCTGGCTACGAGCAGTACTTC. Variable domain in full (rest from reference TRBV15 and TRBJ2-7): DAMVIQNPRYQVTQFGKPVTLSCSQTLNHNVMYWYQQKSSQAPKLLFHYYDKDFNNEADTPDNFQSRRPNTSFCFLDIRSPGLGDTAMYLCATSRGDPGYEQYFGPGTRLTVT.

This sequence joins TRBV7-2 and TRBJ2-5; D is uncertain. Looked up from germline, CDR1 is SGHTA and CDR2 is FQGNSA. There are 14 residues in the CDR3. V dropped 5 bases and J dropped 6 bases, with 16 bases sitting between them. CDR3 in DNA: TGTGCCAGCAGCGGAAGCGACGTAGGGAAGACCCAGTACTTC. Translation: CASSGSDVGKTQYF.

The chain carries TRBV5-1 and TRBJ2-5, with 8 bases fitting TRBD2. After removal of 3 bases from V and 4 bases from J, the junction contained 8 bases not matched to a gene. This CDR3 has 15 amino acids. Germline CDR1 reads SGHRS; CDR2 reads YFSETQ. The CDR3 DNA sequence: TGCGCCAGCAGCTGGACGGGGGGGCCAAGAGAGACCCAGTACTTC. Its protein is CASSWTGGPRETQYF.

The CDR3 region is CASTGGAGYTF. In DNA form, the CDR3 reads TGTGCCAGCACGGGGGGCGCTGGCTACACCTTC. The V gene is TRBV6-6, the J gene TRBJ1-2, with a tentative D call TRBD1 (6 bases). Germline values: CDR1 MNHNY, CDR2 SVGAGI (reference sequence). Trimming stripped 7 bases from V and 7 bases from J, with 10 bases between. The CDR3 loop spans 11 amino acids.

This clone was observed a single time. The chain has TRBV28 and TRBJ2-3; D is uncertain. Trimming cost V 3 bases and J 3 bases, with 7 bases left between them. The CDR3 length is 13 residues. Germline lookup yields CDR1 MDHEN and CDR2 SYDVKM. CDR3 sequence (DNA): TGTGCCAGCAGTTTCCGGAAAACAGATACGCAGTATTTT. It specifies CASSFRKTDTQYF. Using reference TRBV28 and TRBJ2-3 for the parts outside the CDR3, the full variable domain is DVKVTQSSRYLVKRTGEKVFLECVQDMDHENMFWYRQDPGLGLRLIYFSYDVKMKEKGDIPEGYSVSREKKERFSLILESASTNQTSMYLCASSFRKTDTQYFGPGTRLTVL.

This chain uses TRBV27 with TRBJ1-1; D gene ambiguous. Germline loops: CDR1 MNHEY, CDR2 SMNVEV (reference sequence). This CDR3 is built from 15 residues. Deletions cut 4 bases from V and 0 bases from J, with 12 bases between. The CDR3 reads CASSWVAAMNTEAFF. CDR3 sequence (DNA): TGTGCCAGCAGTTGGGTTGCAGCTATGAACACTGAAGCTTTCTTT.

J is TRBJ2-7 and V is TRBV18; TRBD1 matches at 10 bases. CDR3 length: 14 amino acids. The germline V gene has CDR1 KGHSH and CDR2 LQKENI. Losses at the gene ends were 6 bases for V and 4 bases for J; bases not matched to a gene: 6. The CDR3 region is CASSRRDRGYEQYF. CDR3 DNA sequence: TGTGCCAGCTCCCGCCGGGACAGGGGTTACGAGCAGTACTTC.

The V gene is TRBV5-1, the J gene TRBJ2-6; maybe TRBD1 (6 bases). The CDR3 is 14 residues long. V lost 5 bases, J lost 4 bases, and 10 bases lay in between. Germline V CDR1 and CDR2: SGHRS, YFSETQ. CDR3 nucleotides: TGCGCCAGCAGTTCAGGGGACGGGGCCAACGTCCTGACTTTC. This codes for CASSSGDGANVLTF.

The chain combines TRBV4-1 with TRBJ1-1; 7 bases are a match to TRBD1. Germline V gene lookup returns CDR1 MGHRA and CDR2 YSYEKL. The CDR3 contains 15 residues. V gave up 3 bases and J gave up 0 bases; unmatched junction bases: 4. In DNA form, the CDR3 reads TGCGCCAGCAGCCAGAGGGACAGCCTGAACACTGAAGCTTTCTTT. Residues: CASSQRDSLNTEAFF.

The V call is TRBV4-2, the J call TRBJ2-5; 7 bases agree with TRBD1. This CDR3 has 18 amino acids. Germline V lookup: CDR1 LGHNA, CDR2 YNFKEQ. Losses at the gene ends were 0 bases for V and 3 bases for J; bases not matched to a gene: 13. CDR3 DNA: TGTGCCAGCAGCCAAGAACGGGGCTTGGGACAGCCAAAAGAGACCCAGTACTTC. Amino acid sequence: CASSQERGLGQPKETQYF.

The J gene is TRBJ1-2, the V gene TRBV23-1; weak D call: TRBD1 (6 bases). TRBV23-1 is placed among ORFs of uncertain function. The V end lost 1 base, the J end lost 1 base, and 25 bases lay between the germline ends. The CDR3 totals 20 residues. This CDR3 is CASSQWGRQGPPFLNYGYTF. Here the CDR3 DNA reads TGCGCCAGCAGTCAATGGGGTAGGCAGGGGCCACCCTTTCTTAACTATGGCTACACCTTC.

V gene TRBV28 combines with J gene TRBJ1-5; 7 bases are shared with TRBD1. Trimming took 3 bases from V and 5 from J; bases not matched to a gene: 7. Germline CDR1 and CDR2: MDHEN and SYDVKM. This CDR3 is 15 amino acids long. In DNA, the CDR3 is TGTGCCAGCAGTTTTGCTACAGGGGAGGATCAGCCCCAGCATTTT. It yields the protein CASSFATGEDQPQHF.

The V and J genes are TRBV5-8 and TRBJ2-7, with TRBD1 matching 7 bases. CDR1 is SGHTS, CDR2 YDEGEE, per germline. The CDR3 sequence is 15 residues long. J was trimmed by 5 bases and V by 5 bases; bases with no gene match: 13. CDR3 in DNA: TGTGCCAGCAGAGTAGCCTACGGGACAGTCGACGAGCAGTACTTC. Translated, it gives CASRVAYGTVDEQYF.

The chain couples TRBV6-5 to TRBJ1-1; TRBD1 matches at 8 bases. The CDR3 totals 13 residues. V gave up 4 bases and J gave up 3 bases; unmatched junction bases: 1. Per germline, CDR1 MNHEY and CDR2 SVGAGI. CDR3 sequence (DNA): TGTGCCAGCAGTTTGGGACAGGACACTGAAGCTTTCTTT. It encodes CASSLGQDTEAFF.

This chain links TRBV2 with TRBJ1-5; D is unresolved. This CDR3 contains 13 residues. Germline V gene lookup returns CDR1 SNHLY and CDR2 FYNNEI. Trimming pared 6 bases from V and 6 bases from J, leaving 12 bases between. Written as DNA, the CDR3 is TGTGCCAGCAGGTCGGTGGATATTCAGCCCCAGCATTTT. Translated: CASRSVDIQPQHF.

The V call is TRBV5-5, the J call TRBJ2-7; 8 nucleotides agree with TRBD1. The germline V gene has CDR1 SGHKS and CDR2 YYEKEE (reference sequence). The CDR3 length is 13 residues. V shed 4 bases, J shed 5 bases, and the junction held 5 bases outside the gene matches. CDR3 bases: TGTGCCAGCAGCCCCTGGACAGGGAACGAGCAGTACTTC. Residues: CASSPWTGNEQYF.

The chain combines TRBV28 with TRBJ1-6; D is unresolved. The germline V gene encodes CDR1 MDHEN and CDR2 SYDVKM. V was shortened by 6 bases and J by 7 bases, with 7 bases between the two germline ends. The CDR3 contains 12 residues. The CDR3 region has the DNA TGTGCCAGCAGACCACCGAATTCACCCCTCCACTTT. Protein sequence: CASRPPNSPLHF.